A selection of T cell receptor beta chains follows, all from one sample in a study of T cells in tumors after PD-1 blockade. Clones were read by immunoSEQ multiplex PCR, and TCRdb kept only the in-frame ones, dropping some. Of 45,000 to 60,000 clones listed, 81% are singletons. Source: PBMCs, taken before anti-PD-1 treatment. Receptors were obtained from a human donor with basal cell carcinoma. Both conserved end residues are part of each CDR3. Fields, in order: D gene, V gene, J gene, clone size, CDR3 protein, CDR3 DNA. A D gene is named only where the DNA matches it firmly. Expanded clones get a size class; other rows say once, few or many, or leave the size out.

>TRBD2|TRBV27|TRBJ2-3|.
CASSTSRLAGTDTQYF
TGTGCCAGCAGTACCTCACGACTAGCGGGCACAGATACGCAGTATTTT
>.|TRBV5-6|TRBJ1-2|.
CASSLGGSWGYTF
TGTGCCAGCAGCTTGGGTGGCTCATGGGGCTACACCTTC
>.|TRBV9|TRBJ2-3|once
CASTVSTDTQYF
TGTGCCAGCACAGTTAGCACAGATACGCAGTATTTT
>.|TRBV4-2|TRBJ1-2|.
CASSQVVQGDYGYTF
TGTGCCAGCAGCCAAGTTGTACAGGGTGACTATGGCTACACCTTC
>TRBD2|TRBV2|TRBJ2-4|.
CASILGWASGGKFGNIQYF
TGTGCCAGCATTCTTGGGTGGGCTAGCGGGGGGAAGTTTGGAAACATTCAGTACTTC
>.|TRBV19|TRBJ2-4|once
CASSSRDTLYF
TGTGCCAGTAGTTCACGGGACACCTTGTACTTC
>TRBD2|TRBV4-2|TRBJ2-3|.
CASSSPLERGVGTDTQYF
TGTGCCAGCAGCTCCCCCCTCGAGCGGGGGGTAGGTACAGATACGCAGTATTTT
>.|TRBV6-5|TRBJ1-1|medium-sized
CASRRDYTEAFF
TGTGCCAGTCGGAGGGACTACACTGAAGCTTTCTTT
>TRBD1|TRBV5-1|TRBJ2-7|.
CASSSGQGYEQYF
TGCGCCAGCAGCTCGGGACAGGGGTACGAGCAGTACTTC
>.|TRBV7-9|TRBJ2-3|.
CASSLGDRFTDTQYF
TGTGCCAGCAGCTTAGGTGATAGGTTCACAGATACGCAGTATTTT
>.|TRBV7-2|TRBJ2-7|.
CASSSGGSGSYEQYF
TGTGCCAGCAGCTCAGGGGGTAGCGGCTCCTACGAGCAGTACTTC
>TRBD1|TRBV3-1/TRBV3-2|TRBJ2-5|.
CASSLPSGTGGEETQYF
TGTGCCAGCAGCCTCCCCTCCGGGACAGGGGGTGAAGAGACCCAGTACTTC
>.|TRBV6-5|TRBJ2-7|.
CASSLTGSEQYF
TGTGCCAGCAGTCTCACAGGGAGCGAGCAGTACTTC
>.|TRBV18|TRBJ1-1|.
CASSPQRGQMNTEAFF
TGTGCCAGCTCACCCCAGAGAGGACAGATGAACACTGAAGCTTTCTTT
>.|TRBV7-9|TRBJ2-7|.
CASSPGTVKGYEQYF
TGTGCCAGCAGCCCAGGGACGGTCAAGGGTTACGAGCAGTACTTC
>.|TRBV30|TRBJ1-2|.
CAWSVGPEGYTF
TGTGCCTGGAGTGTTGGCCCGGAGGGCTACACCTTC
>TRBD2|TRBV5-4|TRBJ2-1|.
CASSFRTSGGNEQFF
TGTGCCAGCAGCTTTCGGACTAGCGGGGGCAATGAGCAGTTCTTC
>.|TRBV30|TRBJ2-7|.
CAWSVRGPEQYF
TGTGCCTGGAGTGTACGAGGCCCGGAGCAGTACTTC
>.|TRBV3-1/TRBV3-2|TRBJ1-4|.
CASSLGIGEKLFF
TGTGCCAGCAGCCTTGGGATCGGGGAAAAACTGTTTTTT
>.|TRBV6-4|TRBJ1-6|.
CASSETGSRSPLHF
TGTGCCAGCAGTGAAACAGGGTCGCGCTCACCCCTCCACTTT
>.|TRBV7-9|TRBJ1-1|.
CASSYSGSSTEAFF
TGTGCCAGCAGCTACTCAGGGTCGAGCACTGAAGCTTTCTTT
>TRBD1|TRBV7-8|TRBJ1-6|.
CASSFGQGSSYNSPLHF
TGTGCCAGCAGCTTTGGACAGGGGTCCTCCTATAATTCACCCCTCCACTTT
>.|TRBV15|TRBJ2-5|.
CATRLGGPSETQYF
TGTGCCACCAGACTGGGGGGGCCGAGTGAGACCCAGTACTTC
>.|TRBV30|TRBJ1-4|.
CAVSGGSGTNEKLFF
TGTGCCGTTTCGGGGGGCAGCGGAACTAATGAAAAACTGTTTTTT
>.|TRBV5-4|TRBJ2-7|.
CASSLGYTSFFEQYF
TGTGCCAGCAGCTTGGGGTATACTAGTTTTTTCGAGCAGTACTTC
>.|TRBV19|TRBJ2-7|.
CASSIAGQSSYEQYF
TGTGCCAGTAGTATAGCCGGACAGTCCTCCTACGAGCAGTACTTC
>TRBD1|TRBV6-5|TRBJ2-3|once
CASSYDREDTQYF
TGTGCCAGCAGTTATGACAGGGAAGATACGCAGTATTTT
>TRBD2|TRBV7-2|TRBJ2-5|.
CASSWTSGGTQYF
TGTGCCAGCAGCTGGACTAGCGGGGGGACCCAGTACTTC
>.|TRBV7-2|TRBJ2-2|.
CASSLNRDANTGELFF
TGTGCCAGCAGCTTAAATAGGGACGCGAACACCGGGGAGCTGTTTTTT
>TRBD2|TRBV6-5|TRBJ2-7|.
CASSYLPEGGSYEQYF
TGTGCCAGCAGTTACTTACCCGAGGGAGGGTCCTACGAGCAGTACTTC
>TRBD1|TRBV7-9|TRBJ2-2|.
CASSYSDRDTGELFF
TGTGCCAGCAGCTACTCGGACAGGGACACCGGGGAGCTGTTTTTT
>TRBD2|TRBV7-9|TRBJ2-4|once
CASSWGGDLAKNIQYF
TGTGCCAGCAGCTGGGGGGGGGACCTAGCCAAAAACATTCAGTACTTC
>TRBD2|TRBV7-9|TRBJ2-5|.
CASSLLAGGLPTQYF
TGTGCCAGCAGCTTACTAGCGGGGGGTTTACCGACCCAGTACTTC
>.|TRBV30|TRBJ2-1|few
CAWKEPVGRYNEQFF
TGTGCCTGGAAGGAACCGGTGGGACGGTACAATGAGCAGTTCTTC
>.|TRBV11-3|TRBJ2-5|.
CASSLGPQGTETQYF
TGTGCCAGCAGCTTAGGCCCCCAGGGCACTGAGACCCAGTACTTC
>.|TRBV14|TRBJ2-1|.
CASSPSRVEQFF
TGTGCCAGCAGCCCGTCACGGGTTGAGCAGTTCTTC
>.|TRBV7-9|TRBJ2-2|.
CASRPQATGELFF
TGTGCCAGCAGGCCACAAGCTACCGGGGAGCTGTTTTTT
>TRBD1|TRBV4-1|TRBJ2-7|.
CASSPEDRGYEQYF
TGCGCCAGCAGCCCCGAGGACAGGGGGTACGAGCAGTACTTC
>TRBD2|TRBV9|TRBJ2-1|.
CASSTTSGNIYDEQFF
TGTGCCAGCAGCACCACTAGCGGGAACATCTATGATGAGCAGTTCTTC
>.|TRBV6-5|TRBJ1-1|.
CASSQKQGSTEAFF
TGTGCCAGCAGCCAGAAGCAGGGGAGCACTGAAGCTTTCTTT
>TRBD2|TRBV5-1|TRBJ2-2|.
CASSLELAGNTGELFF
TGCGCCAGCAGCTTGGAGCTAGCGGGGAACACCGGGGAGCTGTTTTTT
>TRBD1|TRBV5-4|TRBJ1-1|.
CASSLPQGVNTEAFF
TGTGCCAGCAGCCTCCCACAGGGGGTGAACACTGAAGCTTTCTTT
>.|TRBV29-1|TRBJ2-1|.
CSVEDNVKATEQFF
TGCAGCGTTGAAGATAATGTGAAAGCGACAGAGCAGTTCTTC
>.|TRBV28|TRBJ1-6|.
CASSPPAGVKNSPLHF
TGTGCCAGCAGTCCCCCCGCAGGCGTTAAAAATTCACCCCTCCACTTT
>.|TRBV15|TRBJ2-3|.
CATSINTDTQYF
TGTGCCACCAGCATAAATACAGATACGCAGTATTTT
>.|TRBV7-2|TRBJ2-2|.
CASSLPKRENTGELFF
TGTGCCAGCAGCTTACCAAAAAGAGAGAACACCGGGGAGCTGTTTTTT
>.|TRBV25-1|TRBJ2-1|.
CASSHEGYPYNEQFF
TGTGCCAGCAGCCACGAGGGGTACCCCTACAATGAGCAGTTCTTC
>.|TRBV30|TRBJ2-4|.
CAWGGTVVAKNIQYF
TGTGCCTGGGGGGGGACAGTTGTCGCCAAAAACATTCAGTACTTC
>TRBD2|TRBV6-5|TRBJ2-7|few
CASPKELAGAWEQYF
TGTGCCAGCCCGAAGGAACTAGCGGGGGCCTGGGAGCAGTACTTC
>.|TRBV20-1|TRBJ1-2|.
CSAADSYGYTF
TGCAGTGCCGCGGACAGCTATGGCTACACCTTC
>TRBD1|TRBV19|TRBJ1-5|.
CASSIAPSGQGNQPQHF
TGTGCCAGTAGTATAGCCCCCTCGGGACAGGGGAATCAGCCCCAGCATTTT
>.|TRBV12-3/TRBV12-4|TRBJ1-2|.
CASSPGLEDGYTF
TGTGCCAGCAGCCCCGGACTGGAGGATGGCTACACCTTC